Listed here is a single TCR beta chain. Per the authors' pipeline: Amplifying reference gene primers gave estimates of nucleated cell counts. Some clones are missing from TCRdb's copy, which holds only in-frame ones; the method was immunoSEQ multiplex PCR. For V, J and clone size, that table is used; D and trimming come from the DNA. The sample has about 160,000 clones, 87% seen once. The sample originates from a study of blood T cell repertoires in COVID-19. Study summary: Italy, Spain and the United States were the sources of the convalescent and acute COVID-19 samples. Nucleic acid was either cDNA or gDNA, and it came from T cells, B-cell-depleted T cells, or PBMCs.

This receptor was taken from a woman aged 55 to 70 who had recovered from COVID-19. Material for sequencing was peripheral blood.

The CDR3 loop reads CASSFGQRSTEAFF. The CDR3 DNA reads TGTGCCAGCAGTTTTGGACAGCGGAGCACTGAAGCTTTCTTT. The gene calls are TRBV27 and TRBJ1-1; weak D call: TRBD1 (6 bases). Germline V gene lookup returns CDR1 MNHEY and CDR2 SMNVEV (reference sequence). Trimming removed 3 bases at V and 4 bases at J, with 12 bases between. The CDR3 spans 14 residues.